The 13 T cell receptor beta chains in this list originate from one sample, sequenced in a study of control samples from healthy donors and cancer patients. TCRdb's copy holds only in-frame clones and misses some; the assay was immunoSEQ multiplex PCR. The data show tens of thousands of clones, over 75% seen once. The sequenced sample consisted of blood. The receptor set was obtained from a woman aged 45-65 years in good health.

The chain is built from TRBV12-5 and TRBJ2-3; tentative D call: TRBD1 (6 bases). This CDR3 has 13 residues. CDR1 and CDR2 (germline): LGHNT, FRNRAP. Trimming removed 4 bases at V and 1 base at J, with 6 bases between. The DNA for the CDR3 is TGTGCTAGTGGTTACAGGGGCACAGATACGCAGTATTTT. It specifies CASGYRGTDTQYF.

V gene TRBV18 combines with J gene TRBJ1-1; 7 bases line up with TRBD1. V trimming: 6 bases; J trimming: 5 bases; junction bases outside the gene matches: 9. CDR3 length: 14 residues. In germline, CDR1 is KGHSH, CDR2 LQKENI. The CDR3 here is CASSRRQGQTEAFF. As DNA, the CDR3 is TGTGCCAGCTCGAGGAGACAGGGTCAAACTGAAGCTTTCTTT.

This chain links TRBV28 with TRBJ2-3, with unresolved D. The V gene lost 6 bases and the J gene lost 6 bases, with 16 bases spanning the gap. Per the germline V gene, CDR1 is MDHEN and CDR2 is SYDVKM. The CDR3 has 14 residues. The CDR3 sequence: CASRDYSVLDTQYF. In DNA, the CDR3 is TGTGCCAGCAGAGATTACAGCGTTTTGGATACGCAGTATTTT.

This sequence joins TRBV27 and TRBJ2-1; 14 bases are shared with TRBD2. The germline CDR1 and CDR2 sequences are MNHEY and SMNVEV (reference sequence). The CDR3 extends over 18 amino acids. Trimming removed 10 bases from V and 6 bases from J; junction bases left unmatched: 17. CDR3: CAIYSENYGTSGSNEQFF. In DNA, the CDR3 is TGTGCCATCTACTCAGAAAATTACGGGACTAGCGGGAGCAATGAGCAGTTCTTC.

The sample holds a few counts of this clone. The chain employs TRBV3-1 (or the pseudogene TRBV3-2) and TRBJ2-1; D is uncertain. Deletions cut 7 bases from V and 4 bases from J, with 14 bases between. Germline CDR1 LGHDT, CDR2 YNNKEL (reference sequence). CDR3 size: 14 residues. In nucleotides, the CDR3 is TGTGCCAGCAAACCGTCAGAAACTTACAATGAGCAGTTCTTC. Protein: CASKPSETYNEQFF.

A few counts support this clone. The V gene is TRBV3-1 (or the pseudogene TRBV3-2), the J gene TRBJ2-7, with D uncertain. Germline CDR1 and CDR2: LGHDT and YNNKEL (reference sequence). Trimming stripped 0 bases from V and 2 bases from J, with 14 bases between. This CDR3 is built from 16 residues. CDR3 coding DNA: TGTGCCAGCAGCCAAGATTGGCACTTCTCTACCTACGAGCAGTACTTC. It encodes CASSQDWHFSTYEQYF.

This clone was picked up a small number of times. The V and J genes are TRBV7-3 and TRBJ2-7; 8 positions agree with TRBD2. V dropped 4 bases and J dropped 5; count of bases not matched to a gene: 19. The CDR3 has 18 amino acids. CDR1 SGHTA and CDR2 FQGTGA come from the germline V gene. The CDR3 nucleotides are TGTGCCAGCAGCTCCTATGGGCGACTAGCGACCGGTAAAAACGAGCAGTACTTC. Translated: CASSSYGRLATGKNEQYF.

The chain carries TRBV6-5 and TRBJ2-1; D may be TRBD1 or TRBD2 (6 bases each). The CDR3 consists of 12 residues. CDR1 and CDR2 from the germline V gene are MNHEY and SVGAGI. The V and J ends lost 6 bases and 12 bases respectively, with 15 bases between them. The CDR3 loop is CASSRGRSGQFF. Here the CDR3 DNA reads TGTGCCAGCAGCCGGGGGCGGTCAGGGCAGTTCTTC.

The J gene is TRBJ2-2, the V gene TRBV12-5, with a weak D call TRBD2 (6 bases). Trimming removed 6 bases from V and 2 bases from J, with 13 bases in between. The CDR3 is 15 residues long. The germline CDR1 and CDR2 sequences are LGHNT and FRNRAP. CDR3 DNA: TGTGCTAGTGGGCGCGGGACGGGAAACACCGGGGAGCTGTTTTTT. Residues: CASGRGTGNTGELFF.

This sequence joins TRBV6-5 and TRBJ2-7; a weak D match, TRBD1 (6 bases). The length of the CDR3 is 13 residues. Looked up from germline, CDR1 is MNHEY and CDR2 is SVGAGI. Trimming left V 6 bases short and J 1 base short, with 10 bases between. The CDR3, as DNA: TGTGCCAGCAGACTACAGGGATCCTACGAGCAGTACTTC. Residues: CASRLQGSYEQYF.

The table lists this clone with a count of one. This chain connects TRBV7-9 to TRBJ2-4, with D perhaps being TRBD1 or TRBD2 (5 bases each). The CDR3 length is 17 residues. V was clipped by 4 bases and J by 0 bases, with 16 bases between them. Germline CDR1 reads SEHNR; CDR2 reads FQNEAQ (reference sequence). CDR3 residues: CASSSRLFQGAKNIQYF. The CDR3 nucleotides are TGTGCCAGCAGCTCGAGACTATTTCAGGGAGCCAAAAACATTCAGTACTTC.

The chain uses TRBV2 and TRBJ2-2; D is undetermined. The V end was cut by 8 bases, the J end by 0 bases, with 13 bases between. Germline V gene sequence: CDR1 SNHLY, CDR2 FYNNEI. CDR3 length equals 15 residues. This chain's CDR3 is CASQGTASNTGELFF. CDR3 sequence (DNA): TGTGCCAGCCAAGGCACAGCGTCGAACACCGGGGAGCTGTTTTTT.

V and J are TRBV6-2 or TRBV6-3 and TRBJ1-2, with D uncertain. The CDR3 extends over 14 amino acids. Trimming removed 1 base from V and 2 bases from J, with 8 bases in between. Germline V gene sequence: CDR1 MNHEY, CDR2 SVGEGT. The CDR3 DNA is TGTGCCAGCAGTTACTTTGACGGAAACTATGGCTACACCTTC. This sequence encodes CASSYFDGNYGYTF.